A selection of T cell receptor beta chains follows, all from one sample in a study of cytomegalovirus exposure and HLA in healthy donors. Assay used: immunoSEQ multiplex PCR; TCRdb lists only in-frame clones, some missing. This sample's table has roughly 200,000 clones. Sequencing was carried out using PBMCs. The receptors come from a man aged 30 to 39 in good health and CMV-seronegative. Both conserved end residues are part of each CDR3. D genes are given only for firm matches.

v_call	d_call	cdr3_length	j_call	cdr3_nt	cdr3_aa
TRBV27	.	14	TRBJ1-5	TGTGCCAGCAGTTTATTCAGCGGCAATCAGCCCCAGCATTTT	CASSLFSGNQPQHF
TRBV18	.	14	TRBJ1-5	TGTGCCAGCTCACCAGCGGGCGGTAATCAGCCCCAGCATTTT	CASSPAGGNQPQHF
TRBV6-1	TRBD2	15	TRBJ2-7	TGTGCCAGCAGGGACGGGACTAGCCTTTCCTACGAGCAGTACTTC	CASRDGTSLSYEQYF
TRBV9	.	15	TRBJ1-4	TGTGCCAGCAGCGTAGGGAGCACGTGGGGCGAAAAACTGTTTTTT	CASSVGSTWGEKLFF
TRBV7-9	.	15	TRBJ2-1	TGTGCCAGCGCCAGAGGGGGATACTCCTACAATGAGCAGTTCTTC	CASARGGYSYNEQFF
TRBV7-2	.	14	TRBJ1-2	TGTGCCAGCAGCGTGTCAGAGGGCGCCTATGGCTACACCTTC	CASSVSEGAYGYTF
TRBV9	TRBD2	17	TRBJ2-3	TGTGCCAGCAGCGTAGTATCCGGACTAGGGGTCGGAGATACGCAGTATTTT	CASSVVSGLGVGDTQYF
TRBV19	TRBD1	17	TRBJ1-3	TGTGCCACCCGAGGACAGGGAAACTCGTTTGCTGGAAACACCATATATTTT	CATRGQGNSFAGNTIYF
TRBV5-1	.	15	TRBJ2-1	TGCGCCAGCAGCGAGCTCCCTAGCTCCTACAATGAGCAGTTCTTC	CASSELPSSYNEQFF
TRBV30	TRBD1	14	TRBJ1-2	TGTGCCTGGAGTGGGACAGGGAGGGCCTATGGCTACACCTTC	CAWSGTGRAYGYTF
TRBV19	TRBD2	17	TRBJ2-1	TGTGCCAGTAGTATTACCTTGCGGGAGGTCTCCTACAATGAGCAGTTCTTC	CASSITLREVSYNEQFF
TRBV6-1	.	13	TRBJ2-3	TGTGCCAGCAGTGAAATAAGCACAGATACGCAGTATTTT	CASSEISTDTQYF
TRBV30	TRBD1	10	TRBJ1-2	TGTGCCTGGGACAGGGGTATATTCGCCTTC	CAWDRGIFAF
TRBV10-3	.	13	TRBJ1-1	TGTGCCATCAGTAGACAGTTGAACACTGAAGCTTTCTTT	CAISRQLNTEAFF
TRBV6-5	.	13	TRBJ1-1	TGTGCCAGCAGTCAAGAGCGACGGACTGAAGCTTTCTTT	CASSQERRTEAFF
TRBV2	TRBD1	15	TRBJ1-6	TGTGCCAGCAGTGATCGGGCCAGGGGGAATTCACCCCTCCACTTT	CASSDRARGNSPLHF
TRBV19	.	14	TRBJ1-2	TGTGCCAGTAGTATTACGGGGAGAGATAATGGCTACACCTTC	CASSITGRDNGYTF
TRBV18	.	14	TRBJ2-7	TGTGCCAGCTCACCCGGACAGATCTCCTACGAGCAGTACTTC	CASSPGQISYEQYF
TRBV25-1	TRBD1	14	TRBJ2-7	TGTGCCAGCAGTGAGGGGACAGGGCAGTACGAGCAGTACTTC	CASSEGTGQYEQYF
TRBV19	TRBD2	24	TRBJ2-3	TGTGCCAGTGCCGGTCCCCTGGGGGGCCGAGTCAGGACTAGCGGGAGGCGGTGGACAGATACGCAGTATTTT	CASAGPLGGRVRTSGRRWTDTQYF
TRBV19	TRBD2	16	TRBJ2-7	TGTGCCAGTAGTTTATCCGGGACTAGCGGAACCTACGAGCAGTACTTC	CASSLSGTSGTYEQYF
TRBV10-2	.	15	TRBJ1-4	TGCGCCAGCAGTGAGTCGAGAGCAACTAATGAAAAACTGTTTTTT	CASSESRATNEKLFF
TRBV4-2	.	15	TRBJ1-2	TGTGCCAGCAGTCAAGGGTTAGGAGCCAACTATGGCTACACCTTC	CASSQGLGANYGYTF
TRBV2	TRBD1	15	TRBJ1-6	TGTGCCAGCAGTGAACAGGGGGGTAATAATTCACCCCTCCACTTT	CASSEQGGNNSPLHF
TRBV9	TRBD1	15	TRBJ1-1	TGTGCCAGCAGCGTAGCGGGACAGGGGTTCACTGAAGCTTTCTTT	CASSVAGQGFTEAFF
TRBV12-1	.	15	TRBJ2-3	TGTGCCAGCAGCTTCCGATACAGGGGTGCAGATACGCAGTATTTT	CASSFRYRGADTQYF
TRBV6-5	TRBD1	15	TRBJ1-5	TGTGCCAGCAGTCGGGACAGGGGAAGCAATCAGCCCCAGCATTTT	CASSRDRGSNQPQHF